This T cell receptor (beta chain) was found in a study of cytomegalovirus exposure and HLA in healthy donors. The study's findings and limits: TCR sequences were mostly rare, though some public TCRs occurred in many donors. 164 TCR beta chains were listed as cytomegalovirus-associated. A few chains tied to CMV proved CMV antigen-specific in vitro. The tendency of first-cohort TCR clusters to co-occur in the roughly 130 validation repertoires emerged from a later analysis.

The germline V and J ends were trimmed by 0 bases and 3 bases, with 9 bases remaining between them. Germline lookup yields CDR1 SGHRS and CDR2 YFSETQ. There are 14 residues in the CDR3. This clone appeared a few times. Its antigen is unidentified. Repertoires were generated with immunoSEQ multiplex PCR, while TCRdb's copy carries only in-frame clones and drops some. The sample lists over 150,000 clones, about 82% occurring once. This chain links TRBV5-1 with TRBJ1-1; D call uncertain. The clonotype comes from a human donor in good health. The sequenced sample was PBMCs. This CDR3 reads CASSLVPGYTEAFF. As DNA, the CDR3 is TGCGCCAGCAGCTTGGTCCCGGGATACACTGAAGCTTTCTTT.